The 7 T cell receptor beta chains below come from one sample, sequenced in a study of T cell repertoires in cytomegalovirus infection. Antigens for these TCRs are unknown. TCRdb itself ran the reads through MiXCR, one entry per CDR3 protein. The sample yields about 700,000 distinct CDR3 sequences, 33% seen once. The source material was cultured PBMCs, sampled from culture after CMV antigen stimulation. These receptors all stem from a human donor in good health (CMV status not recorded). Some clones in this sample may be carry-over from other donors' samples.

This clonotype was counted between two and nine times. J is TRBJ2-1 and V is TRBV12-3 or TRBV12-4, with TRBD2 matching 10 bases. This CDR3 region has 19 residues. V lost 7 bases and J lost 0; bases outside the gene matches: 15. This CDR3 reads CASTPSSGGPVGSYNEQFF. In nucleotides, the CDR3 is TGTGCCAGCACCCCGAGTAGCGGGGGGCCCGTGGGCTCCTACAATGAGCAGTTCTTC.

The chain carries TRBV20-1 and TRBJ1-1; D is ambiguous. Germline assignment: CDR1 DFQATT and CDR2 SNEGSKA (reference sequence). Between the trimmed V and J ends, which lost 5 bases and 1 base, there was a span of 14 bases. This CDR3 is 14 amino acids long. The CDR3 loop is CSAQYGPGNTEAFF. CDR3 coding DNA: TGCAGTGCTCAATATGGGCCGGGGAACACTGAAGCTTTCTTT.

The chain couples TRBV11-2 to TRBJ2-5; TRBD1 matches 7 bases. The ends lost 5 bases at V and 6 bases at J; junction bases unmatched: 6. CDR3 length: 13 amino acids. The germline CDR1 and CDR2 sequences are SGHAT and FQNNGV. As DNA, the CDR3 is TGTGCCAGCAGCACTATGGACAGGAAGACCCAGTACTTC. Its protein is CASSTMDRKTQYF.

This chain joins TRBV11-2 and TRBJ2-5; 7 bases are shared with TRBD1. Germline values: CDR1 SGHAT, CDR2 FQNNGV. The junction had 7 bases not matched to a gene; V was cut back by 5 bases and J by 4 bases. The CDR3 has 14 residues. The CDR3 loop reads CASSLSTGPETQYF. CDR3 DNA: TGTGCCAGCAGCCTCTCGACAGGGCCAGAGACCCAGTACTTC.

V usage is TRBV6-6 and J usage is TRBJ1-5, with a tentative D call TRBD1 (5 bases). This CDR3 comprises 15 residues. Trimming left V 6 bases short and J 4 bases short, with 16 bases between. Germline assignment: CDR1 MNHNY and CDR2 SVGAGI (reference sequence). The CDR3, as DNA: TGTGCCAGCAGACTCCAGGGTGTGGGGAATCAGCCCCAGCATTTT. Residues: CASRLQGVGNQPQHF.

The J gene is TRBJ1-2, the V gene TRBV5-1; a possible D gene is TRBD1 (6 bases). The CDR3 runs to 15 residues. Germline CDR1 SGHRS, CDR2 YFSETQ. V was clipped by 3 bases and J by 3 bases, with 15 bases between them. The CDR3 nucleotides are TGCGCCAGCAGCTCCACAGGGTTTTATGACTATGGCTACACCTTC. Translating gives CASSSTGFYDYGYTF.

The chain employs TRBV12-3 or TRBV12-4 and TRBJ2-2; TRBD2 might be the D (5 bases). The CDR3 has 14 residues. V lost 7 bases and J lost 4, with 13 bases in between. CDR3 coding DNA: TGTGCCAGCACTGGGCGGGTTAGCACCGGGGAGCTGTTTTTT. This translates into CASTGRVSTGELFF.